This entry is about one T cell receptor beta chain. The source of the sample is a study of shared clonotypes between healthy human individuals. Study summary: The plates for each donor numbered three CD4 naive, three CD4 memory, two CD8 naive and one CD8 memory.

CDR3 size: 16 residues. The germline V gene encodes CDR1 MDHEN and CDR2 SYDVKM. V lost 5 bases and J lost 2; bases outside the gene matches: 10. The method was immunoSEQ multiplex PCR; TCRdb's version includes in-frame clones alone and lacks a portion of them. Of about 1.5 million clones listed, 95% to 99% are singletons. The receptor's source is a man between 25 and 39 years old in good health. The sequenced material came from naive CD4+ T cells sorted from blood. Documented subset: CD45RA+ positively selected. This chain links TRBV28 with TRBJ2-7, with 9 bases aligning to TRBD1. In DNA, the CDR3 is TGTGCCAGCAGTGAGTCTACGGGACAGGGAGCCTACGAGCAGTACTTC. It codes for CASSESTGQGAYEQYF.